This T cell receptor (beta chain) came from a study of blood T cell repertoires in COVID-19. Study-level background: Nucleic acid was either cDNA or gDNA, and it came from T cells, B-cell-depleted T cells, or PBMCs.

Clones were sequenced by immunoSEQ multiplex PCR, and TCRdb holds only the in-frame ones, with some missing. The sample gives about 170,000 clones, 75% to 90% of which show up once; about 0.8% is in the top ten. Sequencing was carried out using PBMCs or T cells enriched from blood (not recorded which). This TCR was recovered from a woman aged 18-30 years who had recovered from COVID-19.

As DNA, the CDR3 is TGTGCCAGCAGCCCTGTGGGACAGCGGCTCTCCTACGAGCAGTACTTC. It codes for CASSPVGQRLSYEQYF. This sequence joins TRBV3-1 (or the pseudogene TRBV3-2) and TRBJ2-7, with 7 bases identical to TRBD1. CDR1 and CDR2 from the germline V gene are LGHDT and YNNKEL (reference sequence). The CDR3 runs to 16 residues. Trimming cost V 4 bases and J 0 bases; bases outside gene matches: 9.